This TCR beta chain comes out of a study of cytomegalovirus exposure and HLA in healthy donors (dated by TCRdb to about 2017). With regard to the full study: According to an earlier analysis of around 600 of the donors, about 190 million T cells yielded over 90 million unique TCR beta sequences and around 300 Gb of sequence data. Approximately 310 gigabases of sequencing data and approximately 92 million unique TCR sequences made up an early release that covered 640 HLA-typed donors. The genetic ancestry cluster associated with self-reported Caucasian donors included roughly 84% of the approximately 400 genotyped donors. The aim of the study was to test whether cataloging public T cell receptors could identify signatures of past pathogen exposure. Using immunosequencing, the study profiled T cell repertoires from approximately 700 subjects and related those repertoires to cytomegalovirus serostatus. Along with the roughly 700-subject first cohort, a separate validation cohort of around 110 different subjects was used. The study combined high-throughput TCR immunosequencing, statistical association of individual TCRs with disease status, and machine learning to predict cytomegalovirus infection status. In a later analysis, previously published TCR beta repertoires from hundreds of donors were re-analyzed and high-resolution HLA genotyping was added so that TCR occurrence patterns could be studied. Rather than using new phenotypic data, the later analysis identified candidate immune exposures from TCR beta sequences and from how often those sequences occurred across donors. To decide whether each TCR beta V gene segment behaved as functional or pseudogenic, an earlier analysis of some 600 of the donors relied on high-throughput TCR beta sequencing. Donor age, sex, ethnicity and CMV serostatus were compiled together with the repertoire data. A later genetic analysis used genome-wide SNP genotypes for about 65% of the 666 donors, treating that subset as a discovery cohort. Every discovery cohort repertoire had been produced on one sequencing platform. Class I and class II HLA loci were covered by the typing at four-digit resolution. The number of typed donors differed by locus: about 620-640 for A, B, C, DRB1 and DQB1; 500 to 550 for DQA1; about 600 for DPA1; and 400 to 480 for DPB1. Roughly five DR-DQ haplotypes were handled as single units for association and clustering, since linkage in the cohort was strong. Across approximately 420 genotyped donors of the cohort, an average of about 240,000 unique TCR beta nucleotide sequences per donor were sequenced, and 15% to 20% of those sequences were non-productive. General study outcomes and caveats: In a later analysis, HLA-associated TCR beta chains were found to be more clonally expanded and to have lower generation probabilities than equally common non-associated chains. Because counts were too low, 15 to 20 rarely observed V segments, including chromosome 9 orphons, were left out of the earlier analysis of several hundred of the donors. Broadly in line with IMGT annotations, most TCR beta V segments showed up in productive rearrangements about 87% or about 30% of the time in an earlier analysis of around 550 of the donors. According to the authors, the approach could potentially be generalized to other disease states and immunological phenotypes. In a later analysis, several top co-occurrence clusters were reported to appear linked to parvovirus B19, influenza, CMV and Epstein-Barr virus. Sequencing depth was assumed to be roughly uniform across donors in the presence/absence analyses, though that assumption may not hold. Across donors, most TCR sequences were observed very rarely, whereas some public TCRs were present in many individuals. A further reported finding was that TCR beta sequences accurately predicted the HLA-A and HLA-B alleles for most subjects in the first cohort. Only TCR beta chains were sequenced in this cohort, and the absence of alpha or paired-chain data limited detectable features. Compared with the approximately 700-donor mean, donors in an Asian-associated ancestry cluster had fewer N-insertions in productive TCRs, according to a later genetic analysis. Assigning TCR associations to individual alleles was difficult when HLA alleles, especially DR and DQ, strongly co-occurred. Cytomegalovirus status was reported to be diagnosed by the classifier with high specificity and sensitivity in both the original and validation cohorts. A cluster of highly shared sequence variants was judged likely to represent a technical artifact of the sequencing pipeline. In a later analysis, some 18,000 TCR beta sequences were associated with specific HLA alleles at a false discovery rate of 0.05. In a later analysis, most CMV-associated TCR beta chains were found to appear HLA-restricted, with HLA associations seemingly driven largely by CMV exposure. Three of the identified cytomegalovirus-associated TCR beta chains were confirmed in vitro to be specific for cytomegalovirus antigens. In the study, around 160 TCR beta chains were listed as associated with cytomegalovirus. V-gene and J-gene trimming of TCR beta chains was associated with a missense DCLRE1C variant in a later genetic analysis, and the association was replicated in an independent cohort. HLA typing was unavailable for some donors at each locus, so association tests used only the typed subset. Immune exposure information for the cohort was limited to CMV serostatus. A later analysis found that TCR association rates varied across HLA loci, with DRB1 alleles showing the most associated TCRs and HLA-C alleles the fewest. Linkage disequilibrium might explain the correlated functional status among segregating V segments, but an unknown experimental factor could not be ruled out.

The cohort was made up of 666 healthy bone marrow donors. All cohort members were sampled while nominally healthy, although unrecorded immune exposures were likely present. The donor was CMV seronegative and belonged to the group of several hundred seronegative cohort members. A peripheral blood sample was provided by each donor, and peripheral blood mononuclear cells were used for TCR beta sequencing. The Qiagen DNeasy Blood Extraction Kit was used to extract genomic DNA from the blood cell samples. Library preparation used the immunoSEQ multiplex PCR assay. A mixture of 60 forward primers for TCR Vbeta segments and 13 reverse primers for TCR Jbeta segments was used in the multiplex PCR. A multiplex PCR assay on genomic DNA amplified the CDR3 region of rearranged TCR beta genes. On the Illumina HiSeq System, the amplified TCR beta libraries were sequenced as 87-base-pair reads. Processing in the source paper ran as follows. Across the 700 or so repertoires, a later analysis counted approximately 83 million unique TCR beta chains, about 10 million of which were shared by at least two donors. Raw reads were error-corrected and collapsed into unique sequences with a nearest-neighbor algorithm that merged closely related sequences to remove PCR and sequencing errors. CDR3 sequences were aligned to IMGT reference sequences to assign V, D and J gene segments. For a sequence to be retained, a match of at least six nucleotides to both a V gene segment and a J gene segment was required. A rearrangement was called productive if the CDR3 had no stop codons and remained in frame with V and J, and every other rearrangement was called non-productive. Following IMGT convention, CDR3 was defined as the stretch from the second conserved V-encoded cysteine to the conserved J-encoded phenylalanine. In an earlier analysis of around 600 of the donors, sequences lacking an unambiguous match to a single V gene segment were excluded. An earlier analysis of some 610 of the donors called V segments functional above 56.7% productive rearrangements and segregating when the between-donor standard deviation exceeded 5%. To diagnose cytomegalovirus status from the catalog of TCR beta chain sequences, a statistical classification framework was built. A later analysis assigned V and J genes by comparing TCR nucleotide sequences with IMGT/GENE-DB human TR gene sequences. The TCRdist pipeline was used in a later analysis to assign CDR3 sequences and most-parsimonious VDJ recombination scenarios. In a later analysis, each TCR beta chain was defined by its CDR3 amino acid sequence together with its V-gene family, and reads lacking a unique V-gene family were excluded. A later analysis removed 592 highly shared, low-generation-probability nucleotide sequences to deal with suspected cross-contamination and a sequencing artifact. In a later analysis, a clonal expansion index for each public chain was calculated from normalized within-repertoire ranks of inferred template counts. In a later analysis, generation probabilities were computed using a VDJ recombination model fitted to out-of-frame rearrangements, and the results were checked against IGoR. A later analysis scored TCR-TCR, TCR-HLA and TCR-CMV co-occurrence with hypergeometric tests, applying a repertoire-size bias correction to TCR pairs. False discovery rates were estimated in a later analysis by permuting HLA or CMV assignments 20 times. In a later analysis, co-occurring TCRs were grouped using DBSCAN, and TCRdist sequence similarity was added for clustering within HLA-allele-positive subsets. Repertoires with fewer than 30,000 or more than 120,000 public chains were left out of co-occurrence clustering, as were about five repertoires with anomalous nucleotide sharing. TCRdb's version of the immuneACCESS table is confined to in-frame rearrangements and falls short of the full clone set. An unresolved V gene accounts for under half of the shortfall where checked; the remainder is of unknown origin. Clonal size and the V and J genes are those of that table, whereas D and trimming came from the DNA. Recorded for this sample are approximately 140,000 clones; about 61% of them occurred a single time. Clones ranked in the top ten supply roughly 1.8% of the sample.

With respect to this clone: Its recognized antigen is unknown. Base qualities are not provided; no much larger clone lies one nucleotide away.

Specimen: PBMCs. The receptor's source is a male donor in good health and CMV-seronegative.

The CDR3 sequence is CASSRGQGQETQYF. The DNA sequence is TGTGCCAGCAGCCGGGGACAGGGGCAAGAGACCCAGTACTTC. The chain is assembled from TRBV7-2 and TRBJ2-5; a stretch of 10 junction bases matches TRBD1. CDR1 SGHTA and CDR2 FQGNSA were looked up in the germline V gene. The CDR3 spans 14 residues, from the cysteine through the phenylalanine. Only the CDR3 DNA stays, 42 bases, in frame from base 1. The junction shows trimming of 5 bases on V and 2 bases on J, and the gene matches do not reach 2 bases of it.